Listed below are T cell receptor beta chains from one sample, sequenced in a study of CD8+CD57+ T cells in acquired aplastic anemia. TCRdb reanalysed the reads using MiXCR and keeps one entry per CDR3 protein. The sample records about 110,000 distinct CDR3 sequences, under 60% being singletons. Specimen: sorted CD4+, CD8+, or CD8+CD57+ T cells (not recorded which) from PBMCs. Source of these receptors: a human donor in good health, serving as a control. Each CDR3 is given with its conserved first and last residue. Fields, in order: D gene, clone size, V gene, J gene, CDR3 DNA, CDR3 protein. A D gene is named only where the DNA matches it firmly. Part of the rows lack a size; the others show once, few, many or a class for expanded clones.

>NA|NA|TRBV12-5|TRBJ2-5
TGTGCTAGTGGTTTAGGGACGGTCAAAGAGACCCAGTACTTC
CASGLGTVKETQYF
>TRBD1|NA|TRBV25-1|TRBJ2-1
TGTGCCAGCAGTGAAACAGGGGTCGATCTCGGTGAGCAGTTCTTC
CASSETGVDLGEQFF
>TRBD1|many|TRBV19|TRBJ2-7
TGTGCCAGTAGATTACAGGGGACCGACTTCTACGAGCAGTACTTC
CASRLQGTDFYEQYF
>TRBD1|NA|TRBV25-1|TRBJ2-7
TGTGCCAGCAGCTGGGACAGAGATAATTACGAGCAGTACTTC
CASSWDRDNYEQYF
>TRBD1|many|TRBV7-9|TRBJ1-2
TGTGCCAGCAGCCTTACGGGACAGCCGACTTTTAACTATGGCTACACCTTC
CASSLTGQPTFNYGYTF
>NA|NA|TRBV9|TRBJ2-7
TGTGCCAGCAGCGTAGATCTGGGGAACCAATACGAGCAGTACTTC
CASSVDLGNQYEQYF
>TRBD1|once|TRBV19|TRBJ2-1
TGTGCCAGTAGTATCCCAGGGGGTGAGCAGTTCTTC
CASSIPGGEQFF
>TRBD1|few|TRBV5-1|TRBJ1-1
TGCGCCAGCAGCTTGGAGGGGGCGTCGAACACTGAAGCTTTCTTT
CASSLEGASNTEAFF
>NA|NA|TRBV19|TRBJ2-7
TGTGCCAGTAGTCCCGGGACTGCATGGGAAGAGCAGTACTTC
CASSPGTAWEEQYF
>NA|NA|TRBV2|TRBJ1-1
TGTGCCAGCAGACCGATAGCAGGGTCGAACACTGAAGCTTTCTTT
CASRPIAGSNTEAFF
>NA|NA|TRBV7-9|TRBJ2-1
TGTGCCAGCAGCTTTGGGTCGGTCGATGAGCAGTTCTTC
CASSFGSVDEQFF
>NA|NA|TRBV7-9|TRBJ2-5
TGTGCCGGAGGAGAGACCCAGTACTTC
CAGGETQYF
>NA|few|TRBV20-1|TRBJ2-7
TGCAGTGCTAGAGATGTGAGGACCACCTACGAGCAGTACTTC
CSARDVRTTYEQYF
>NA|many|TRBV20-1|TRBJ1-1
TGCAGTGCTAGAGATGAGGGCCCGGACGCTTTCTTT
CSARDEGPDAFF
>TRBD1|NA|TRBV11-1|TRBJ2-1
TGTGCCAGCAGGGATGGGGACAGGACCTACAATGAGCAGTTCTTC
CASRDGDRTYNEQFF
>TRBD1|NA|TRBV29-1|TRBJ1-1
TGCAGCGTTGTGGGACAGGGGGCCGACACTGAAGCTTTCTTT
CSVVGQGADTEAFF
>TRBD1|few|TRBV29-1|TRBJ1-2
TGCAGCGTTGAGGACAGGGCCGCCAACTATGGCTACACCTTC
CSVEDRAANYGYTF
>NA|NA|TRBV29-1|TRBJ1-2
TGCAGCGTTGTCGGGGGGTCGGGCTACACCTTC
CSVVGGSGYTF
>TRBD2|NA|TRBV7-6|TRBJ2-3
TGTGCCAGCAGCCCAACTACTAGCGTATCAGATACGCAGTATTTT
CASSPTTSVSDTQYF
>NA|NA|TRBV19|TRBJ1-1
TGTGCCAGTAGCCAATCTACGGGCACTGAAGCTTTCTTT
CASSQSTGTEAFF
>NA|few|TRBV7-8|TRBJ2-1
TGTGCCAGCAGCTTAGCCCCCGACAATGAGCAGTTCTTC
CASSLAPDNEQFF
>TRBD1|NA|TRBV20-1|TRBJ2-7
TGCAGTGCTAGAAACCCAGGACAGGGTCGCGAGCAGTACTTC
CSARNPGQGREQYF
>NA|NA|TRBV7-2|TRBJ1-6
TGTGCCAGCAGTCGTATGATCTCACCCCTCCACTTT
CASSRMISPLHF
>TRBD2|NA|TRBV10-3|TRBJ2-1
TGTGCCACCGGGGGGGCCTACAATGAGCAGTTCTTC
CATGGAYNEQFF
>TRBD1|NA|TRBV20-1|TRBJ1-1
TGCAGTGCTACTGTGACAGGGGGCAAGAACACTGAAGCTTTCTTT
CSATVTGGKNTEAFF
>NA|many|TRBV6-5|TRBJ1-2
TGTGCCAGCAGTTACTCGAACACGGGGCAATATGGCTACACCTTC
CASSYSNTGQYGYTF
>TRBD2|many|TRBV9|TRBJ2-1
TGTGCCAGCAGCGTAGGCCGGGGGGGCAGACAGCCCTACAATGAGCAGTTCTTC
CASSVGRGGRQPYNEQFF
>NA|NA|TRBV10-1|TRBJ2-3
TGCGCCAGCAGTCACTCCACAGATACGCAGTATTTT
CASSHSTDTQYF
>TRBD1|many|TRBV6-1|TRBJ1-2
TGTGCCTCAGGACCGGGACAGACTAACTATGGCTACACCTTC
CASGPGQTNYGYTF
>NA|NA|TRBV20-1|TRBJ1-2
TGCAGTGCCCGGGACAACCTGGGGGGCTACACCTTC
CSARDNLGGYTF
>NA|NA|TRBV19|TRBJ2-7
TGTGCCAGTAGAGGGGCACCGAGGAGATACGAGCAGTACTTC
CASRGAPRRYEQYF
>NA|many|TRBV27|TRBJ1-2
TGTGCCAGCAGTTTTGGGCCCCTGGCTGGCTACACCTTC
CASSFGPLAGYTF
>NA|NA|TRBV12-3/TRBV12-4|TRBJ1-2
TGTGCCAGCAGTTTAGCGGGGAGCCTCGCCTATGGCTACACCTTC
CASSLAGSLAYGYTF
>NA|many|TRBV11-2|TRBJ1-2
TGTGCCAGCAGCCTATATTCAGGACAAGTAGGGGGATATGACTATGGCTACACCTTC
CASSLYSGQVGGYDYGYTF
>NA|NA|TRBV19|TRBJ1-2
TGTGCCAGTAGTCCCCAGGGGTTAGGGTATGGCTACACCTTC
CASSPQGLGYGYTF
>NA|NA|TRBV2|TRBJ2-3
TGTGCCAGCAGTGAAAGGCGGGCCGGCGATACGCAGTATTTT
CASSERRAGDTQYF
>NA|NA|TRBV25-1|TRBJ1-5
NA
CASSGGGRGIKNEQYFGPGPQHF
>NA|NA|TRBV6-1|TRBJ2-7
TGTGCCAGCAGCTCCTATGAATCTTCCTACGAGCAGTACTTC
CASSSYESSYEQYF
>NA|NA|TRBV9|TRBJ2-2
TGTGCCAGCAGCGTAGGGGGCGGCGCCGGGGAGCTGTTTTTT
CASSVGGGAGELFF
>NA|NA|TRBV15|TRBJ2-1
TGTGCCACCAGCAGAGCCATAAGGGGTCCCTACAATGAGCAGTTCTTC
CATSRAIRGPYNEQFF
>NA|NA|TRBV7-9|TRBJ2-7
TGTGCCAGCAGCCGAAAGGACTCCTACGAGCAGTACTTC
CASSRKDSYEQYF
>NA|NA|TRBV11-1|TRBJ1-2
TGTGCCAGCAGCGTAGAGAATGAAGGCAGGGCTATCGATGGCTACACCTTC
CASSVENEGRAIDGYTF
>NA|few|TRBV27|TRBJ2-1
TGTGCCAGCACAGGCTCCTACAATGAGCAGTTCTTC
CASTGSYNEQFF
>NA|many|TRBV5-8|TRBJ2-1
TGTGCCAGCAGCTTCGGCAGCTACAATGAGCAGTTCTTC
CASSFGSYNEQFF
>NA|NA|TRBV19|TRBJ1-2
TGTGCCAGTAGTGGGGATAAAGGGGAAAACTATGGCTACACCTTC
CASSGDKGENYGYTF
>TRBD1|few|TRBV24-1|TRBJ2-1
TGTGCCACCAGTGGTAAGGGACAGGACTACAATGAGCAGTTCTTC
CATSGKGQDYNEQFF
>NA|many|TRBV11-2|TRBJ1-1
TGTGCCAGCAGCCCGAGGCCCGAGGGTCGGACTGAAGCTTTCTTT
CASSPRPEGRTEAFF
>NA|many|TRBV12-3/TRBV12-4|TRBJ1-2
TGTGCCAGCAGTTTACCGGGGAACTATGGCTACACCTTC
CASSLPGNYGYTF
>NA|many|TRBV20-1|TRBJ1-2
TGCAGTGCCTTGGGGGTCCTACCCTGGGGGGAAATGGATGGCTACACCTTC
CSALGVLPWGEMDGYTF
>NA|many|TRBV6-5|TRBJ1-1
TGTGCCAGCAGTTACTCTGAGACTGAAGCTTTCTTT
CASSYSETEAFF
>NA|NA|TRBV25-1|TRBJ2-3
TGTGCCAGCAGTGAGGGACTTGGCACAGATACGCAGTATTTT
CASSEGLGTDTQYF